A single sample gave rise to the 12 T cell receptor beta chains below, sequenced in a study of shared clonotypes between healthy human individuals (dated by TCRdb to 2018 to 2021). Libraries were prepared through the immunoSEQ multiplex PCR assay. TCRdb retrieved this table from immuneACCESS and kept in-frame rearrangements only. Not all clones are present; in checked studies, unresolved V genes account for under half, and no reason is known for the remainder. The sample table records 2 million to 2.5 million clones; around 95% of these occur just once. Clones ranked in the top ten supply roughly 0.13% of the sample. Sequencing was performed on naive CD4+ T cells sorted from blood. The sample's cell subset or site, from its label and the paper: CD45RA+ positively selected. These receptor sequences come from a man aged 18 to 29 in good health.

The rearrangement uses TRBV11-2 and TRBJ2-2; 8 bases line up with TRBD1. J lost 0 bases, V lost 8 bases, and 11 bases had no gene match. There are 17 residues in the CDR3. CDR1 and CDR2 (germline): SGHAT, FQNNGV. Here the CDR3 reads CASCSHQGAPNTGELFF. CDR3 DNA: TGTGCCAGCTGTTCGCATCAGGGGGCCCCGAACACCGGGGAGCTGTTTTTT.

As regards this clone: Distinct nucleotide sequences in the sample also encode this CDR3. V is TRBV10-3 and J is TRBJ2-2; weak D call: TRBD1 (6 bases). CDR1 ENHRY and CDR2 SYGVKD come from the germline V gene. This CDR3 spans 12 amino acids. The germline V and J ends were trimmed by 9 bases and 6 bases, with 11 bases remaining between them. The CDR3 bases are TGTGCCATTGGCAGGGGTCCCGGGGAGCTGTTTTTT. It yields the protein CAIGRGPGELFF.

This clone was recorded a few times. Different DNA sequences within this sample yield the same CDR3. The chain is built from TRBV18 and TRBJ2-2; unclear D gene. This CDR3 comprises 12 residues. Germline CDR1 and CDR2: KGHSH and LQKENI. V was shortened by 5 bases and J by 1 base, with 2 bases between the two germline ends. The CDR3 loop is CASSLNTGELFF. The CDR3 DNA is TGTGCCAGCTCATTGAACACCGGGGAGCTGTTTTTT. The full variable domain, rest sourced from reference TRBV18 and TRBJ2-2, is NAGVMQNPRHLVRRRGQEARLRCSPMKGHSHVYWYRQLPEEGLKFMVYLQKENIIDESGMPKERFSAEFPKEGPSILRIQQVVRGDSAAYFCASSLNTGELFFGEGSRLTVL.

This chain joins TRBV29-1 and TRBJ2-7; 9 bases fit TRBD2. The germline CDR1 and CDR2 sequences are SQVTM and ANQGSEA. After removal of 8 bases from V and 0 bases from J, the junction contained 2 bases not matched to a gene. This CDR3 spans 12 amino acids. The CDR3 DNA sequence: TGCAGCTTTAGCGGGAGCTCCTACGAGCAGTACTTC. Encoded protein: CSFSGSSYEQYF.

The chain couples TRBV6-4 to TRBJ1-6; TRBD1 matches at 7 bases. This CDR3 contains 14 residues. The germline V gene has CDR1 MRHNA and CDR2 SNTAGT. J was trimmed by 5 bases and V by 7 bases; bases with no gene match: 5. CDR3 sequence (DNA): TGTGCCAGCAAATCGCAGGGGGATAATTCACCCCTCCACTTT. Protein sequence: CASKSQGDNSPLHF.

V is TRBV5-1 and J is TRBJ1-1; D gene ambiguous. The germline gives CDR1 SGHRS, CDR2 YFSETQ. The CDR3 covers 14 residues. V shed 4 bases and J shed 0 bases, with 10 bases lying between them. The CDR3 is CASSRQDLNTEAFF. In DNA form, the CDR3 reads TGCGCCAGCAGCAGACAAGACCTGAACACTGAAGCTTTCTTT.

The CDR3 DNA follows: TGCGCCAGCAGCTTGGGACAGGGCCTTCGGGATGAGCAGTTCTTC. It specifies CASSLGQGLRDEQFF. The genes are TRBV5-1 and TRBJ2-1; 7 positions match TRBD1. V dropped 0 bases and J dropped 8; count of bases not matched to a gene: 8. The length of the CDR3 is 15 residues. Germline values: CDR1 SGHRS, CDR2 YFSETQ.

This chain uses TRBV4-2 with TRBJ2-1; 8 nucleotides line up with TRBD2. Germline V lookup: CDR1 LGHNA, CDR2 YNFKEQ. V lost 0 bases and J lost 3; bases outside the gene matches: 7. CDR3 length equals 17 residues. The CDR3 region is CASSQDAAGGSYNEQFF. The CDR3 bases are TGTGCCAGCAGCCAAGATGCGGCGGGAGGAAGCTACAATGAGCAGTTCTTC.

The rearrangement links TRBV9 to TRBJ2-3; 13 nucleotides line up with TRBD2. The germline V gene encodes CDR1 SGDLS and CDR2 YYNGEE. The CDR3 length is 17 residues. Trimming cost V 4 bases and J 1 base; bases outside gene matches: 6. The CDR3 protein is CASSPTSGRLGTDTQYF. CDR3 DNA sequence: TGTGCCAGCAGCCCGACTAGCGGGAGGTTGGGCACAGATACGCAGTATTTT.

V gene TRBV25-1 combines with J gene TRBJ1-5; 9 bases agree with TRBD1. Germline assignment: CDR1 MGHDK and CDR2 SYGVNS. The CDR3 contains 15 residues. V shed 4 bases, J shed 9 bases, and the junction held 10 bases outside the gene matches. CDR3 residues: CASSVRDRALGPQHF. The CDR3 DNA reads as TGTGCCAGCAGTGTAAGGGACAGGGCCCTCGGGCCCCAGCATTTT.

The chain has TRBV10-3 and TRBJ1-2, with a weak D call TRBD1 (5 bases). The CDR3 consists of 14 residues. CDR1 and CDR2 from the germline V gene are ENHRY and SYGVKD. The V end lost 0 bases, the J end lost 8 bases, and 13 bases lay between the germline ends. The chain's CDR3 is CAISESRGEEGYTF. CDR3 nucleotides: TGTGCCATCAGTGAGTCGAGAGGGGAGGAAGGCTACACCTTC.

This chain uses TRBV19 with TRBJ2-2, with D hard to call. Germline V gives CDR1 LNHDA, CDR2 SQIVND (reference sequence). Trimming removed 3 bases at V and 7 bases at J, with 9 bases between. The length of the CDR3 is 13 residues. In DNA, the CDR3 is TGTGCCAGTAGTATTCAGTCTGTCGGGGAGCTGTTTTTT. Protein: CASSIQSVGELFF.